The 17 T cell receptor beta chains in this list originate from one sample, sequenced in a study of blood T cells in healthy people across ages. A second PCR, run for 7 to 11 cycles, used a sample-barcoded 5' primer plus a J-beta primer mix. TCRdb passed the 5' RACE reads through MiXCR, listing each CDR3 protein once. The sample yields about 830,000 distinct CDR3 sequences, approximately 67% seen once. Sequenced: blood. Receptor source: a man aged 25-45 years in good health.

The chain links TRBV2 to TRBJ1-2; D might be TRBD1 (6 bases). V lost 6 bases and J lost 0, with 17 bases in between. The CDR3 has 16 residues. Germline CDR1 SNHLY, CDR2 FYNNEI. CDR3 loop: CASRGYRVEANYGYTF. DNA for the CDR3: TGTGCCAGCAGAGGTTACAGGGTAGAGGCTAACTATGGCTACACCTTC.

This chain connects TRBV20-1 to TRBJ1-5; TRBD1 is a possible D gene (5 bases). CDR1 is DFQATT and CDR2 is SNEGSKA in the germline V gene (reference sequence). Between the trimmed V and J ends, which lost 0 bases and 6 bases, there was a span of 12 bases. The CDR3 spans 14 residues. The CDR3 protein is CSARDHEGSQPQHF. CDR3 nucleotides: TGCAGTGCTAGAGATCATGAGGGGAGTCAGCCCCAGCATTTT.

The genes are TRBV2 and TRBJ2-1; either TRBD1 or TRBD2 may fit D (5 bases each). The closer fit of TRBJ2-7 to the DNA end suggests the J call may be wrong. The germline V gene encodes CDR1 SNHLY and CDR2 FYNNEI. There are 14 residues in the CDR3. In DNA form, the CDR3 reads TGTGCCAGCCTTTCCGGGACCTCCTCCTACGAGCAGTACTTC. Translation: CASLSGTSSYEQYF.

The CDR3 loop reads CASSSVFYNEQFF. In nucleotides, the CDR3 is TGTGCCAGCAGTTCGGTGTTCTACAATGAGCAGTTCTTC. This sequence joins TRBV6-5 and TRBJ2-1; no definite D call. Trimming cost V 4 bases and J 3 bases, with 7 bases left between them. This CDR3 is 13 amino acids long. The germline V gene has CDR1 MNHEY and CDR2 SVGAGI.

This clonotype appeared a few times. This chain links TRBV20-1 with TRBJ1-5; 7 bases are shared with TRBD1. The CDR3 runs 14 residues. V dropped 4 bases and J dropped 5; count of bases not matched to a gene: 8. Looked up from germline, CDR1 is DFQATT and CDR2 is SNEGSKA (reference sequence). The CDR3 spells CSATPTGRYQPQHF. CDR3 nucleotide sequence: TGCAGTGCTACGCCGACAGGGAGGTATCAGCCCCAGCATTTT.

This sequence joins TRBV12-3 or TRBV12-4 and TRBJ2-5, with 8 bases matching TRBD1. This CDR3 has 14 amino acids. V gave up 5 bases and J gave up 7 bases; unmatched junction bases: 9. CDR3 amino acids: CASSPLGQGGTQYF. The CDR3 DNA reads as TGTGCCAGCAGTCCCCTCGGACAGGGAGGGACCCAGTACTTC.

The DNA for the CDR3 is TGTGCCAGCAGTCCCAACCGGGGAGCTAATGAGCAGTTCTTC. It specifies CASSPNRGANEQFF. J is TRBJ2-1 and V is TRBV28, with D possibly TRBD2 on 5 matching bases. The CDR3 runs to 14 residues. V was trimmed by 5 bases and J by 7 bases, leaving 15 bases between them. CDR1 and CDR2 (germline): MDHEN, SYDVKM. Full variable domain (remainder filled in from reference TRBV28 and TRBJ2-1): DVKVTQSSRYLVKRTGEKVFLECVQDMDHENMFWYRQDPGLGLRLIYFSYDVKMKEKGDIPEGYSVSREKKERFSLILESASTNQTSMYLCASSPNRGANEQFFGPGTRLTVL.

In this sample, this clonotype turned up a few times. V usage is TRBV27 and J usage is TRBJ1-2, with D maybe TRBD1 (5 bases). The CDR3 has 13 amino acids. Trimming took 4 bases from V and 3 from J, leaving 9 bases between them. Germline-derived CDR1 and CDR2 are MNHEY and SMNVEV (reference sequence). The CDR3 protein is CASSYGAHYGYTF. The DNA of the CDR3 is TGTGCCAGCAGTTACGGGGCTCACTATGGCTACACCTTC.

The chain employs TRBV27 and TRBJ1-4; weak D call: TRBD1 (6 bases). CDR1 MNHEY and CDR2 SMNVEV come from the germline V gene (reference sequence). V was cut by 3 bases and J by 8 bases, with 13 bases left in between. The length of the CDR3 is 14 residues. This CDR3 reads CASSFRGKVEKLFF. CDR3 bases: TGTGCCAGCAGTTTTAGGGGGAAGGTGGAAAAACTGTTTTTT. Filled out from reference TRBV27 and TRBJ1-4, the complete variable domain reads EAQVTQNPRYLITVTGKKLTVTCSQNMNHEYMSWYRQDPGLGLRQIYYSMNVEVTDKGDVPEGYKVSRKEKRNFPLILESPSPNQTSLYFCASSFRGKVEKLFFGSGTQLSVL.

The rearrangement links TRBV9 to TRBJ1-1; D remains unclear. CDR3 length equals 12 residues. Germline values: CDR1 SGDLS, CDR2 YYNGEE. V lost 4 bases to trimming and J lost 7 bases, with 11 bases between them. As DNA, the CDR3 is TGTGCCAGCAGCCCCGGGCCGCTTGAAGCTTTCTTT. Encoded protein: CASSPGPLEAFF.

The gene calls are TRBV7-9 and TRBJ2-1, with a weak D call TRBD2 (7 bases). Germline loops: CDR1 SEHNR, CDR2 FQNEAQ (reference sequence). This CDR3 contains 20 residues. V was cut by 5 bases and J by 0 bases, with 26 bases left in between. CDR3: CASSRELSRGPESSYNEQFF. The CDR3 DNA is TGTGCCAGCAGCCGGGAGTTGTCGCGGGGGCCTGAGAGCTCCTACAATGAGCAGTTCTTC.

This sequence joins TRBV20-1 and TRBJ1-4; perhaps TRBD1 as D (5 bases). The CDR3 consists of 13 residues. CDR1 and CDR2 from the germline V gene are DFQATT and SNEGSKA (reference sequence). V gave up 1 base and J gave up 7 bases, with 10 bases separating them. The CDR3 sequence: CSARAQGGEKLFF. CDR3 in DNA: TGCAGTGCTAGAGCCCAGGGTGGTGAAAAACTGTTTTTT.

This chain uses TRBV4-3 with TRBJ1-4, with 7 bases lining up with TRBD1. J lost 7 bases, V lost 0 bases, and 2 bases had no gene match. Germline loops: CDR1 LGHNA, CDR2 YSLEER. This CDR3 has 14 amino acids. CDR3 DNA: TGCGCCAGCAGCCAAGATCGGACAGGTGAAAAACTGTTTTTT. It is translated as CASSQDRTGEKLFF.

The V call is TRBV7-2, the J call TRBJ2-1; 10 bases are shared with TRBD2. In germline, CDR1 is SGHTA, CDR2 FQGNSA. With V trimmed by 3 bases and J by 8 bases, 10 bases remained unmatched. The CDR3 runs to 16 residues. The CDR3: CASSFLWSSGGDEQFF. DNA for the CDR3: TGTGCCAGCAGCTTTCTGTGGTCTAGCGGGGGCGATGAGCAGTTCTTC.

The CDR3 region is CASSLRGGPGEGADTQYF. The CDR3 bases are TGTGCCAGCAGTTTAAGGGGAGGACCGGGAGAGGGAGCAGATACGCAGTATTTT. The genes are TRBV12-3 or TRBV12-4 and TRBJ2-3, with D tentatively TRBD2 (6 bases). This CDR3 contains 18 residues. Between the trimmed V and J ends, which lost 2 bases and 4 bases, there was a span of 22 bases.

This clonotype was observed once. The rearrangement joins TRBV5-1 to TRBJ2-1; 11 bases match TRBD2. V lost 2 bases, J lost 2 bases, and 3 bases stayed unmatched. The germline V gene has CDR1 SGHRS and CDR2 YFSETQ. This CDR3 region has 16 residues. Written as DNA, the CDR3 is TGCGCCAGCAGCTTCCTGACTAGCGGGACCTACAATGAGCAGTTCTTC. As protein: CASSFLTSGTYNEQFF.

The genes are TRBV12-3 or TRBV12-4 and TRBJ1-1, with a possible D match to TRBD1 (5 bases). The V end was cut by 7 bases, the J end by 6 bases, with 15 bases between. The CDR3 consists of 13 residues. This chain's CDR3 is CASILNRGPEAFF. The CDR3 nucleotides read TGTGCCAGCATTCTTAACCGGGGACCTGAAGCTTTCTTT.